This is a list of T cell receptor beta chains from one sample in a study of shared clonotypes between healthy human individuals. Clones were sequenced by immunoSEQ multiplex PCR, and TCRdb holds only the in-frame ones, with some missing. The sample has over 950,000 clones, roughly 80% seen once; the top ten hold 0.85% to 1%. Sequencing used memory CD4+ T cells from PBMCs. The source is a man between 18 and 35 years old in good health. Some clones in this sample may be carry-over from other donors' samples. Each CDR3 is given with its conserved first and last residue. Fields, in order: clone size, J gene, V gene, D gene, CDR3 DNA, CDR3 protein. The D gene is left open where the match is weak. Expanded clones are given a class, and other clones once, few, many or no size at all.

NA,TRBJ2-7,TRBV28,NA,TGTGCCAGCAGTTTATCCGCCACAGTGTGGAGGGAAACCTACGAGCAGTACTTC,CASSLSATVWRETYEQYF
NA,TRBJ2-3,TRBV7-3,TRBD2,TGTGCCAGCAGCTTAGCGGGAGGGATCACAGATACGCAGTATTTT,CASSLAGGITDTQYF
NA,TRBJ1-1,TRBV5-6,NA,TGTGCCAGCAGCTCGTGGGGGACTGAAGCTTTCTTT,CASSSWGTEAFF
NA,TRBJ2-1,TRBV5-6,TRBD2,TGTGCCAGCAGCTTGTTTAGCGGGAGTAGTTACAATGAGCAGTTCTTC,CASSLFSGSSYNEQFF
NA,TRBJ2-3,TRBV28,NA,TGTGCCAGCAGTTTTCCAGGGGTAGGGTATACGCAGTATTTT,CASSFPGVGYTQYF
once,TRBJ2-3,TRBV28,TRBD2,TGTGCCAGCAGTTTACCGGCGGGACTAACAGATACGCAGTATTTT,CASSLPAGLTDTQYF
NA,TRBJ1-1,TRBV29-1,NA,TGCAGCGTTGCGAGGGGCTGGGGGACTGAAGCTTTCTTT,CSVARGWGTEAFF
NA,TRBJ2-5,TRBV19,TRBD2,TGTGCCAGTAGTATGGGTCTAGCGGGAGCGATCGTCCAAGAGACCCAGTACTTC,CASSMGLAGAIVQETQYF
NA,TRBJ2-2,TRBV6-6,TRBD1,TGTGCCAGCAGTAACGGACAGGGTCTCGACACCGGGGAGCTGTTTTTT,CASSNGQGLDTGELFF
NA,TRBJ1-2,TRBV27,TRBD1,TGTGCCAGCAGTCCAACACTCGGACAGGACTACTATGGCTACACCTTC,CASSPTLGQDYYGYTF
NA,TRBJ2-7,TRBV4-2,NA,TGTGCCAGCAGCCAAGATCTATTGAGGGCGGGGGAGCAGTACTTC,CASSQDLLRAGEQYF
NA,TRBJ1-4,TRBV10-3,NA,TGTGCCATCAGTGACCCGGGACCTGAGGGGACTAATGAAAAACTGTTTTTT,CAISDPGPEGTNEKLFF
NA,TRBJ1-2,TRBV28,NA,TGTGCCAGCAGTTTACGTGGCTATGGCTACACCTTC,CASSLRGYGYTF
NA,TRBJ1-5,TRBV7-8,NA,TGTGCCAGCAGCTTAGAGGGTAATAGCAATCAGCCCCAGCATTTT,CASSLEGNSNQPQHF
NA,TRBJ1-1,TRBV18,NA,TGTGCCAGCGCCCCGCGGGGAGAGTACACTGAAGCTTTCTTT,CASAPRGEYTEAFF
NA,TRBJ2-1,TRBV21-1,NA,TGTGCCAGCAGCAAAGTTCGTTCGGGGGAATGCCATTACAATGAGCAGTTCTTC,CASSKVRSGECHYNEQFF
NA,TRBJ2-1,TRBV5-4,TRBD2,TGTGCCAGCAGGACTAGCGGGGTAATGGATGAGCAGTTCTTC,CASRTSGVMDEQFF
NA,TRBJ2-3,TRBV29-1,NA,TGCAGCGTTGGTGTTTCCGCGGTCCCAGATACGCAGTATTTT,CSVGVSAVPDTQYF
NA,TRBJ2-5,TRBV28,NA,TGTGCCAGCAGCCCTCCCCCCGGACGGGTCACGCATGAAACCCAGTACTTC,CASSPPPGRVTHETQYF
many,TRBJ1-1,TRBV11-2,NA,TGTGCCAGCAGCTCCTCAGTCTACCGAACTGAAGCTTTCTTT,CASSSSVYRTEAFF
NA,TRBJ2-7,TRBV27,NA,TGTGCCAGCAGTTTGACAGGCACTGGGGTTTCCTACGAGCAGTACTTC,CASSLTGTGVSYEQYF
NA,TRBJ2-1,TRBV7-2,TRBD1,TGTGCCAGCAGGAACGGACAGGGGCGGCATGAGCAGTTCTTC,CASRNGQGRHEQFF
once,TRBJ1-5,TRBV19,NA,TGTGCCAGTAGTCCACGACACGGAACGGAGCAGCCCCAGCATTTT,CASSPRHGTEQPQHF
once,TRBJ1-4,TRBV15,NA,TGTGCCACCAGCAGAACCCGACAGCTTCGGTATGAAAAACTGTTTTTT,CATSRTRQLRYEKLFF
NA,TRBJ2-7,TRBV28,NA,TGTGCCAGCAGGACAGGAGGCCCCTACGAGCAGTACTTC,CASRTGGPYEQYF
NA,TRBJ2-6,TRBV13,TRBD1,TGTGCCAGCAGCGGGACAGGGACCGGGGCCAACGTCCTGACTTTC,CASSGTGTGANVLTF
NA,TRBJ1-5,TRBV5-1,NA,TGCGCCAGCAGCGGCCCCTCCATCGATCAGCCCCAGCATTTT,CASSGPSIDQPQHF
NA,TRBJ1-1,TRBV5-1,TRBD1,TGCGCCAGCAGCTTAGAGGGGGCGGGTGAAGCTTTCTTT,CASSLEGAGEAFF
NA,TRBJ1-4,TRBV15,TRBD1,TGTGCCACCAGCAGGCCGGGACAGGGGAATGAAAAACTGTTTTTT,CATSRPGQGNEKLFF